This TCR beta chain stems from a study of shared clonotypes between healthy human individuals. Study in general: A couple of women and a few men aged 18 to 49 made up the donors.

The germline V gene encodes CDR1 SGHDN and CDR2 FVKESK. The CDR3 covers 16 residues. Trimming took 2 bases from V and 9 from J; bases not matched to a gene: 6. This was a deep-level run. Clones were read by immunoSEQ multiplex PCR, and TCRdb kept only the in-frame ones, dropping some. The sample comprises fewer than 550,000 clones, around 79% of which are singletons, and around 12% rests with the top ten. Genomic DNA, for the unsorted samples, came from 75 million to 95 million PBMCs. Material: PBMCs. This TCR derives from a woman in her forties in good health. Some clones in this sample may be carry-over from other donors' samples. The chain carries TRBV14 and TRBJ2-1; 14 nucleotides line up with TRBD2. CDR3 amino acids: CASSQWGLAGDREQFF. CDR3 DNA: TGTGCCAGCAGCCAATGGGGACTAGCGGGAGATCGTGAGCAGTTCTTC.